Below, 2 T cell receptor beta chains from the same sample are listed, as sequenced in a study of blood T cell repertoires in COVID-19. The repertoire was sequenced with immunoSEQ multiplex PCR; TCRdb's copy has only in-frame clones and lacks some. The sample shows 110,000 or so clones, less than 85% of them seen only once. The specimen was peripheral blood. These receptor sequences come from a human donor in a cohort sampled during active COVID-19.

The chain joins TRBV5-1 to TRBJ2-7; D perhaps matches TRBD2 (5 bases). Germline V gene sequence: CDR1 SGHRS, CDR2 YFSETQ. Trimming removed 0 bases at V and 0 bases at J, with 10 bases between. This CDR3 is 15 amino acids long. CDR3 in DNA: TGCGCCAGCAGCTTGGGAGGGTCTGCCTCCTACGAGCAGTACTTC. Its protein is CASSLGGSASYEQYF.

The V call is TRBV29-1, the J call TRBJ2-3; TRBD2 matches at 9 bases. The CDR3 is 13 amino acids. Losses at the gene ends were 3 bases for V and 5 bases for J; bases not matched to a gene: 3. In germline, CDR1 is SQVTM, CDR2 ANQGSEA. CDR3 DNA sequence: TGCAGCGTTGAGGGCGGGGGGGGAGATACGCAGTATTTT. Its translation: CSVEGGGGDTQYF.